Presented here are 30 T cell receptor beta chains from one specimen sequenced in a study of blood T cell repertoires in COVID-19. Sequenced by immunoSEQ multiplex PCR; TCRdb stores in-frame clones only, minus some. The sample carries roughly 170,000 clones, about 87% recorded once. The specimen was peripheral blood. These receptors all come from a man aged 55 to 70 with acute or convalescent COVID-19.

Here the CDR3 reads CASSWAGVGTEAFF. Here the CDR3 DNA reads TGTGCCAGCAGTTGGGCAGGGGTGGGCACTGAAGCTTTCTTT. This chain connects TRBV27 to TRBJ1-1, with a tentative D call TRBD1 (6 bases). CDR3 length equals 14 residues. Trimming left V 4 bases short and J 4 bases short, with 13 bases between. Germline assignment: CDR1 MNHEY and CDR2 SMNVEV (reference sequence).

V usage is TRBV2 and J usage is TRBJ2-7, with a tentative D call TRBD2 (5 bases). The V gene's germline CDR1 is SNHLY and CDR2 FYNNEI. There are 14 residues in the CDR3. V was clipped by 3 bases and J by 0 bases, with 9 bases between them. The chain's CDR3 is CASSDDGVSYEQYV. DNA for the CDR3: TGTGCCAGCAGTGACGACGGGGTCTCCTACGAGCAGTACGTC.

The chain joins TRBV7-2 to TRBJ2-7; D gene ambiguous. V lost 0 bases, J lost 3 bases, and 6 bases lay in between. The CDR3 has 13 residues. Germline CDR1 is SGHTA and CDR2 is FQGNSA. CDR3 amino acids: CASSLARHYEQYF. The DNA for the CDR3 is TGTGCCAGCAGCTTAGCGCGGCACTACGAGCAGTACTTC.

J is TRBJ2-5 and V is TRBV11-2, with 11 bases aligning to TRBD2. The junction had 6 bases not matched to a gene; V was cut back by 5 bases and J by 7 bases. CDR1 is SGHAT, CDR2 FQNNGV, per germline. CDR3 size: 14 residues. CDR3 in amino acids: CASSLAGGLATQYF. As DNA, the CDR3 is TGTGCCAGCAGCCTAGCGGGGGGCCTGGCGACCCAGTACTTC.

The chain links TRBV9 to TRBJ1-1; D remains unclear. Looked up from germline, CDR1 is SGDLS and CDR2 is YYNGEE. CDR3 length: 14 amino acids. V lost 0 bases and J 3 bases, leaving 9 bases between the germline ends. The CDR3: CASSVVQADTEAFF. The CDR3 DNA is TGTGCCAGCAGCGTAGTTCAGGCCGACACTGAAGCTTTCTTT.

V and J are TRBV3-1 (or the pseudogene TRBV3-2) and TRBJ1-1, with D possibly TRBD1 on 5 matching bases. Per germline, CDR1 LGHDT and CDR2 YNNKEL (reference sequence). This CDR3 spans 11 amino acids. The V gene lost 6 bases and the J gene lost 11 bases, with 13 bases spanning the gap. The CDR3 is CASREGAWAFF. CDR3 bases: TGTGCCAGCAGGGAAGGGGCATGGGCTTTCTTT.

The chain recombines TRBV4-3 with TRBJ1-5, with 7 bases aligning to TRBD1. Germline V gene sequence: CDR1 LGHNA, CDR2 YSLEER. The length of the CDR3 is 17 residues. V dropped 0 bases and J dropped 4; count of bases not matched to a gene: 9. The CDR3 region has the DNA TGCGCCAGCAGCCAAGATCGGGCAGGGGGACCTAATCAGCCCCAGCATTTT. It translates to CASSQDRAGGPNQPQHF.

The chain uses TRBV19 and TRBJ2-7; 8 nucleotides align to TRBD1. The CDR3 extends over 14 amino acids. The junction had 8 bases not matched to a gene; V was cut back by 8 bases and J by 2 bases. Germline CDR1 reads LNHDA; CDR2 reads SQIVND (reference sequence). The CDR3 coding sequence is TGTGCCAGTCGCACCGGGACAGGACCCTACGAGCAGTACTTC. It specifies CASRTGTGPYEQYF.

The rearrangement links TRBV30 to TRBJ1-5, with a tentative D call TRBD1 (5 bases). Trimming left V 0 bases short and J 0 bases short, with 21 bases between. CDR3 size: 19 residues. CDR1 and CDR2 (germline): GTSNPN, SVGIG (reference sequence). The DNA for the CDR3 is TGTGCCTGGAGTGTAAAGGGGCAGGTATATCCTTATAGCAATCAGCCCCAGCATTTT. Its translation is CAWSVKGQVYPYSNQPQHF.

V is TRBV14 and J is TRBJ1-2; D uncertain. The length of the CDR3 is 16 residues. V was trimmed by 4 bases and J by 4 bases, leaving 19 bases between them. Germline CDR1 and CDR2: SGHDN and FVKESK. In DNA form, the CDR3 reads TGTGCCAGCAGCCCTAGGAACGGAGCCTCCCTCTATGGCTACACCTTC. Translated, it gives CASSPRNGASLYGYTF. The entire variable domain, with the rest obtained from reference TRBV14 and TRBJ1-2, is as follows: EAGVTQFPSHSVIEKGQTVTLRCDPISGHDNLYWYRRVMGKEIKFLLHFVKESKQDESGMPNNRFLAERTGGTYSTLKVQPAELEDSGVYFCASSPRNGASLYGYTFGSGTRLTVV.

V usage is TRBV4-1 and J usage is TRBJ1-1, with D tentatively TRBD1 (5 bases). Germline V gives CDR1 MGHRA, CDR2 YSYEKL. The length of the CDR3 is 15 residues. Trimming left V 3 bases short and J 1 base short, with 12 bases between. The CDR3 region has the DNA TGCGCCAGCAGCCAGGACGGGACTTCGAACACTGAAGCTTTCTTT. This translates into CASSQDGTSNTEAFF.

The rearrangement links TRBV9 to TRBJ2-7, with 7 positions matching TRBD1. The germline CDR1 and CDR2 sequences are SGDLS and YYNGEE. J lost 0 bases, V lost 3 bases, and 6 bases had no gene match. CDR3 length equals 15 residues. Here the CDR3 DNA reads TGTGCCAGCAGCGCCGGGACAGTCAGCTCCTACGAGCAGTACTTC. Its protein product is CASSAGTVSSYEQYF.

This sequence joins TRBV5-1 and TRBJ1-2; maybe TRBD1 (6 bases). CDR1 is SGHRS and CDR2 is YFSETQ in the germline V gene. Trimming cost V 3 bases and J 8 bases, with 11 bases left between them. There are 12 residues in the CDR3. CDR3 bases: TGCGCCAGCAGCTACCGGACAGAGGGCTACACCTTC. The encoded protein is CASSYRTEGYTF.

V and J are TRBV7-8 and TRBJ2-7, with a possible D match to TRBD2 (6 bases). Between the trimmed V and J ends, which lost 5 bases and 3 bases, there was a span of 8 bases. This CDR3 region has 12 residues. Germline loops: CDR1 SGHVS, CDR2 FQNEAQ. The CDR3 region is CASSRGSYEQYF. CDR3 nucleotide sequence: TGTGCCAGCAGCCGGGGGAGCTACGAGCAGTACTTC.

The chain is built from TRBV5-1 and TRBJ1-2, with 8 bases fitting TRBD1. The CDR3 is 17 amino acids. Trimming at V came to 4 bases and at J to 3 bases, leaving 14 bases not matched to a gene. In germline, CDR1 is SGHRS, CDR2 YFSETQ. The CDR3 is CASSGGDDRGGHYGYTF. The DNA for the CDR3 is TGCGCCAGCAGCGGGGGGGACGACAGGGGCGGACACTATGGCTACACCTTC. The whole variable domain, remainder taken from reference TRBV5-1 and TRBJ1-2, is KAGVTQTPRYLIKTRGQQVTLSCSPISGHRSVSWYQQTPGQGLQFLFEYFSETQRNKGNFPGRFSGRQFSNSRSEMNVSTLELGDSALYLCASSGGDDRGGHYGYTFGSGTRLTVV.

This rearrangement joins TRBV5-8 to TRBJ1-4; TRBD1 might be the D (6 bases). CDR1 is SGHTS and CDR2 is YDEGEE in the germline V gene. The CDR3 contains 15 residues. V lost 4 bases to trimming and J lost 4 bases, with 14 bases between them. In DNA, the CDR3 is TGTGCCAGCAGCAGCGGACAGCGTCTTAATGAAAAACTGTTTTTT. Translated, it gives CASSSGQRLNEKLFF.

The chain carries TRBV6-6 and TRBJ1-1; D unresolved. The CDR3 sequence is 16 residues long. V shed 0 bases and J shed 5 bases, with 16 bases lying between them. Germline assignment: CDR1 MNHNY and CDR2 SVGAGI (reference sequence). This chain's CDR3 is CASSYSGGGGRTEAFF. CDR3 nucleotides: TGTGCCAGCAGTTACTCGGGAGGCGGCGGGAGGACTGAAGCTTTCTTT.

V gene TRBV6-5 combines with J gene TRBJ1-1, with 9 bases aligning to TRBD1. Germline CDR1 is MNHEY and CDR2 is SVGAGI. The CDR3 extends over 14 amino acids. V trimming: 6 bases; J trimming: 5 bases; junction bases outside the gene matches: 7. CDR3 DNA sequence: TGTGCCAGCAGAGTGGGACAGGGTGGGACTGAAGCTTTCTTT. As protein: CASRVGQGGTEAFF.

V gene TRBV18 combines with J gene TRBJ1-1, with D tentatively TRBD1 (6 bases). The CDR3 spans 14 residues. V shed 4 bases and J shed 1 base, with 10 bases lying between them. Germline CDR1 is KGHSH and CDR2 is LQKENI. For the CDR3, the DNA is TGTGCCAGCTCACTCGTGGACAGGAACACTGAAGCTTTCTTT. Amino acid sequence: CASSLVDRNTEAFF.

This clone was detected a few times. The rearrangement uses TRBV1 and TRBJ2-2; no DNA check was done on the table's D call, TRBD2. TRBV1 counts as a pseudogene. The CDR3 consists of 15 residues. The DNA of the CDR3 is TGCACCAGCAGCCAAGTCCCCCTCGGGTCCGGGGAGCTGTTTTTT. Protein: CTSSQVPLGSGELFF.

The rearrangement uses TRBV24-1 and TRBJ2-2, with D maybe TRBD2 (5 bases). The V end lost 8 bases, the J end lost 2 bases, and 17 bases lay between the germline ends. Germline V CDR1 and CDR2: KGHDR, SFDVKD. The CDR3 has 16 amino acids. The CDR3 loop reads CATMGVGPTNTGELFF. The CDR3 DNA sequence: TGTGCCACCATGGGAGTAGGGCCAACAAACACCGGGGAGCTGTTTTTT.

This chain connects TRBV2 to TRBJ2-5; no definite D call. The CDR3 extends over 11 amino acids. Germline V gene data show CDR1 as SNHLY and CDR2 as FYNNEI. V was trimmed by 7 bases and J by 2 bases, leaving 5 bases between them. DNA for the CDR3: TGTGCCAGCACGCAGCAAGAGACCCAGTACTTC. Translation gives CASTQQETQYF.

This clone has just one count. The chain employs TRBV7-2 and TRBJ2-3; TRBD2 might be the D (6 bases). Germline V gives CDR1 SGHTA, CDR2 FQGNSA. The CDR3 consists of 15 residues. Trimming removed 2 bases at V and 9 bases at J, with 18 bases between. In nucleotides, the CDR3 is TGTGCCAGCAGCTTACTAGCGTCCTTGCTAGGGACGCAGTATTTT. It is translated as CASSLLASLLGTQYF.

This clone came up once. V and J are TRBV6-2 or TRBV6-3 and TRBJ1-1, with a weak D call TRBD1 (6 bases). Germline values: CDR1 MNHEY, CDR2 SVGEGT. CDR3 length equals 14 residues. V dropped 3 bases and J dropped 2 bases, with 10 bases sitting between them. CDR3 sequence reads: CASSYWTENTEAFF. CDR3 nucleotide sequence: TGTGCCAGCAGTTATTGGACAGAAAACACTGAAGCTTTCTTT.

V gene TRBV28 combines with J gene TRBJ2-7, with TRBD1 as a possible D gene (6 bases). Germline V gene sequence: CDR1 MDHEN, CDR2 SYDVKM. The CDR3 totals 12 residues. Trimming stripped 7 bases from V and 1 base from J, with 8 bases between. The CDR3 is CASTRGSYEQYV. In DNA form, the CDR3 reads TGTGCCAGCACCAGGGGTTCCTACGAGCAGTACGTC.

The CDR3 loop reads CANDRVNGYTF. The CDR3 DNA follows: TGTGCGAACGACAGGGTCAATGGCTACACCTTC. This chain links TRBV6-5 with TRBJ1-2, with 7 bases aligning to TRBD1. The CDR3 extends over 11 amino acids. Germline CDR1 and CDR2: MNHEY and SVGAGI.

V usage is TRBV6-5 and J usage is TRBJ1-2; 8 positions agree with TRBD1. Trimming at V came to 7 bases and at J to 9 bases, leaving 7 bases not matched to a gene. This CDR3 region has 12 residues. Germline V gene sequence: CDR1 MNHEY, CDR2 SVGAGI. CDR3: CASTGQVDRYTF. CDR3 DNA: TGTGCCAGCACGGGACAGGTGGATCGCTACACCTTC.

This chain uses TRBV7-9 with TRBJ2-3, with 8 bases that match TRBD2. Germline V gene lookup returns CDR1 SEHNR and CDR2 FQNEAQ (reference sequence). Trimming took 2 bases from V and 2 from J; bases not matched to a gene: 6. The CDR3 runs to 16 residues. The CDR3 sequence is CASSLSSGGPTDTQYF. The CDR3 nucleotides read TGTGCCAGCAGCTTATCCAGCGGGGGCCCCACAGATACGCAGTATTTT.

CDR3 bases: TGCGCCAGCAGCACAAGGACTAGCGGGGGGCCTGAGACCCAGTACTTC. Amino acid sequence: CASSTRTSGGPETQYF. The rearrangement links TRBV5-1 to TRBJ2-5, with 14 positions matching TRBD2. Looked up from germline, CDR1 is SGHRS and CDR2 is YFSETQ. With V trimmed by 4 bases and J by 5 bases, 7 bases remained unmatched. This CDR3 contains 16 residues.

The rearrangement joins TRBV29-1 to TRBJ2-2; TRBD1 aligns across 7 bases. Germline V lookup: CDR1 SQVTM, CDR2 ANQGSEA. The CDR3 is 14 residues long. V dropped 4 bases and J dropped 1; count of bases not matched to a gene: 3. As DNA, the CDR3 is TGCAGCGTTGTGGGGACAGTGAACACCGGGGAGCTGTTTTTT. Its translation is CSVVGTVNTGELFF.